The clone carrying this TCR beta chain occurred a few times. TCRdb ran MiXCR on the RACE reads and lists one entry per CDR3 protein. The sample yields under 130,000 distinct CDR3 sequences, under 40% seen once. The data were taken from a study of human T cells and chemical hapten exposure. As to time point: patch test 3, about 24 weeks after DPC sensitization. Specified treatment: therapeutic diphenylcyclopropenone sensitization with weekly scalp DPC. Each donor was an alopecia patient between 18 and 70 years of age who qualified for DPC. V dropped 7 bases and J dropped 5 bases, with 14 bases sitting between them. Germline V lookup: CDR1 MNHEY, CDR2 SVGEGT. The CDR3 is made up of 13 amino acids.

The sequences come from whole blood, collected in connection with sensitization to the hapten diphenylcyclopropenone (DPC). This clonotype originated in a man aged 40-49 years with alopecia areata. Some clones in this sample may be carry-over from other donors' samples. The V gene is TRBV6-2 or TRBV6-3, the J gene TRBJ2-5; no clear D. The CDR3 sequence: CASTTLKGETQYF. DNA of the CDR3: TGTGCCAGCACCACCTTGAAAGGGGAGACCCAGTACTTC.